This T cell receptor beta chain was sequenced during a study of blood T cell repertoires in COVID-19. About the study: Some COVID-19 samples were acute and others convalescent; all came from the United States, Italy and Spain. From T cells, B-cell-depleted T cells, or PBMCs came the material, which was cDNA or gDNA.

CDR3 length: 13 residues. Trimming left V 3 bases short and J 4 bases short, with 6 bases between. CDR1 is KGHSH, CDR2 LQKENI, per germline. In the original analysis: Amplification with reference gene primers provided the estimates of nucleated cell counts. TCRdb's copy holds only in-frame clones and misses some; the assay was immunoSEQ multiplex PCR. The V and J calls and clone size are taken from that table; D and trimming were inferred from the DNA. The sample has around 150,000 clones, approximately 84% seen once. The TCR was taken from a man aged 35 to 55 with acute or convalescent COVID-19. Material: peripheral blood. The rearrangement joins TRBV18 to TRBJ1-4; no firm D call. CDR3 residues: CASSPGSNEKLFF. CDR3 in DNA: TGTGCCAGCTCACCGGGGAGTAATGAAAAACTGTTTTTT.